This T cell receptor (beta chain) stems from a study of regulatory and conventional T cells in RAG deficiency. General study findings and limits: Patient subsets had shorter CDR3s; Omenn Treg-Tconv overlap exceeded 80%. Omenn syndrome and CID/AS patients had around 100-fold fewer unique Treg TCR beta sequences, versus roughly 9.6-fold elsewhere. Shannon entropy was markedly lower and Simpson indices higher in RAG-deficient patients than control T-cell subsets.

The CDR3 runs 20 residues. The ends lost 0 bases at V and 1 base at J; junction bases unmatched: 12. Per the germline V gene, CDR1 is LNHNV and CDR2 is YYDKDF (reference sequence). As regards this clone: Its antigen is not known.

Some clones are missing from TCRdb's copy, which holds only in-frame ones; the method was immunoSEQ multiplex PCR. The profile shows about 34,000 clones, approximately 80% of them singletons. Conventional CD4+ T cells were sorted from blood as CD25-low CD127-high cells. These same data were also listed under a study on regulatory T cells. Per that paper: The PCR used 52 TRBV and 13 TRBJ primers. In patients, unique TRB V-J pairs were restricted and V/J usage skewed, especially in Tregs.

The sample comprised CD4+ effector T cells sorted from blood. This receptor was identified in a human donor in good health. The V gene is TRBV15, the J gene TRBJ1-5; 10 nucleotides align to TRBD1. DNA of the CDR3: TGTGCCACCAGCAGAGACCTTCGGACAGGGGGGAATAGGAGCAATCAGCCCCAGCATTTT. This translates into CATSRDLRTGGNRSNQPQHF. Full variable domain (rest looked up from reference TRBV15 and TRBJ1-5): DAMVIQNPRYQVTQFGKPVTLSCSQTLNHNVMYWYQQKSSQAPKLLFHYYDKDFNNEADTPDNFQSRRPNTSFCFLDIRSPGLGDTAMYLCATSRDLRTGGNRSNQPQHFGDGTRLSIL.